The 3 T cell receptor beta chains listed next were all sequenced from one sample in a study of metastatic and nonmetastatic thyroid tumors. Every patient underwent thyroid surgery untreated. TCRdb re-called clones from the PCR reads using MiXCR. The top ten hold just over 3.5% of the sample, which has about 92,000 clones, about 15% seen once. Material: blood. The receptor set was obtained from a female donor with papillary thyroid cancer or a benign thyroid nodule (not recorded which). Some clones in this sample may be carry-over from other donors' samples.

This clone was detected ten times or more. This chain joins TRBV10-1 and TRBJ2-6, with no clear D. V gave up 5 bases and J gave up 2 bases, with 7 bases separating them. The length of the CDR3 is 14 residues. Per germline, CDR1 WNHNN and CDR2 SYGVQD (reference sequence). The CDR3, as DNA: TGCGCCAGCAGTCGGACCGCTGGGGCCAACGTCCTGACTTTC. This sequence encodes CASSRTAGANVLTF.

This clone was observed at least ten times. The CDR3 loop reads CASSLSRGYEQYF. CDR3 in DNA: TGTGCCAGCAGTTTAAGCAGGGGCTACGAGCAGTACTTC. J is TRBJ2-7 and V is TRBV28; the D gene is possibly TRBD1 (6 bases). The V end was cut by 2 bases, the J end by 3 bases, with 8 bases between. The CDR3 has 13 residues. Germline V lookup: CDR1 MDHEN, CDR2 SYDVKM.

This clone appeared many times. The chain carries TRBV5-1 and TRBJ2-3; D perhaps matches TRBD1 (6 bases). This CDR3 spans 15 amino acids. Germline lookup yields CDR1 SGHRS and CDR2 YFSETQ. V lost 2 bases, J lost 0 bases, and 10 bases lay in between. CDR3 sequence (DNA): TGCGCCAGCAGCTTAAGGCAGGGGAGCACAGATACGCAGTATTTT. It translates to CASSLRQGSTDTQYF.